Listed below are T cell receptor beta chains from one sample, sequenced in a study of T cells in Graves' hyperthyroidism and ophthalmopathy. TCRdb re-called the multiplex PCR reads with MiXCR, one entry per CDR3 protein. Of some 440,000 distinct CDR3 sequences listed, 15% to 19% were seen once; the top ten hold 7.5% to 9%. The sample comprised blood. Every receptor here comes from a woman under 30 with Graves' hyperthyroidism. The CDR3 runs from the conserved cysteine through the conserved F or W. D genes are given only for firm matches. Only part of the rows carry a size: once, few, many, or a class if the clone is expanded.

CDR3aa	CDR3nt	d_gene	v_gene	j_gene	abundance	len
CASSYEGSASYEQYF	TGTGCCAGCAGTTACGAAGGGAGCGCGTCCTACGAGCAGTACTTC	NA	TRBV6-6	TRBJ2-7	NA	15
CASSKGQTYNEQFF	TGTGCCAGCAGCAAGGGACAAACCTACAATGAGCAGTTCTTC	NA	TRBV5-4	TRBJ2-1	few	14
CASSHGGNTIYF	TGTGCCAGTAGCCACGGGGGAAACACCATATATTTT	NA	TRBV19	TRBJ1-3	NA	12
CASRPRIGVGSGNTIYF	TGTGCCAGCAGGCCGCGAATAGGGGTAGGCTCTGGAAACACCATATATTTT	NA	TRBV12-3/TRBV12-4	TRBJ1-3	many	17
CASSLESGGAREQFF	TGTGCCAGCAGTCTAGAGAGCGGGGGGGCCAGAGAGCAGTTCTTC	TRBD2	TRBV6-1	TRBJ2-1	many	15
CASSSYGSTDTQYF	TGTGCCAGCTCCAGTTACGGCAGCACAGATACGCAGTATTTT	NA	TRBV12-3/TRBV12-4	TRBJ2-3	few	14
CAKDRPQHF	TGTGCCAAGGACCGTCCCCAGCATTTT	NA	TRBV27	TRBJ1-5	few	9
CASSPPRTGVDGYTF	TGTGCCAGCTCACCTCCCCGGACAGGGGTGGATGGCTACACCTTC	TRBD1	TRBV18	TRBJ1-2	few	15
CASSREDVLTF	TGCGCCAGCAGCCGGGAAGACGTCCTGACTTTC	NA	TRBV5-1	TRBJ2-6	many	11
CASSRQERVWAGYTF	TGTGCCAGCAGTCGACAGGAGAGGGTCTGGGCTGGCTACACCTTC	NA	TRBV6-1	TRBJ1-2	many	15
CASSQEGTASPLHF	TGTGCCAGCAGCCAAGAAGGGACAGCTTCACCCCTCCACTTT	TRBD1	TRBV3-1	TRBJ1-6	many	14
CASTGDRVGNQPQHF	TGTGCCAGTACCGGCGACAGGGTCGGCAATCAGCCCCAGCATTTT	TRBD1	TRBV19	TRBJ1-5	NA	15
CASGLVWREQFF	TGTGCTAGTGGTTTGGTATGGAGGGAGCAGTTCTTC	NA	TRBV12-5	TRBJ2-1	many	12
CAWSGPETYNSPLHF	TGTGCCTGGAGTGGTCCAGAAACCTATAATTCACCCCTCCACTTT	NA	TRBV30	TRBJ1-6	many	15
CASSLAGRAPYNEQFF	TGCGCCAGCAGCTTGGCAGGACGGGCCCCCTACAATGAGCAGTTCTTC	NA	TRBV5-1	TRBJ2-1	NA	16
CASSLTGTQPQHF	TGTGCCAGCAGCTTGACAGGGACTCAGCCCCAGCATTTT	NA	TRBV5-5	TRBJ1-5	many	13
CASSLVGAGYGYTF	TGCGCCAGCAGCTTGGTAGGGGCGGGCTATGGCTACACCTTC	NA	TRBV5-1	TRBJ1-2	many	14
CASSFDPQGNTEAFF	TGTGCCAGCAGCTTTGATCCACAGGGGAACACTGAAGCTTTCTTT	NA	TRBV11-2	TRBJ1-1	many	15
CASSQTSGGVPGNVLTF	TGTGCCAGCAGCCAAACTAGCGGGGGGGTCCCTGGCAACGTCCTGACTTTC	TRBD2	TRBV12-3/TRBV12-4	TRBJ2-6	few	17
CASRNMGQYYGYTF	TGTGCCAGCAGGAACATGGGACAATACTATGGCTACACCTTC	NA	TRBV7-9	TRBJ1-2	many	14
CASSLESGLTYNEQFF	TGCGCCAGCAGCTTGGAGTCAGGCCTAACCTACAATGAGCAGTTCTTC	NA	TRBV5-1	TRBJ2-1	many	16
CASSLGLFTVTDTQYF	TGTGCCAGCAGCTTAGGCCTATTCACAGTCACAGATACGCAGTATTTT	NA	TRBV13	TRBJ2-3	many	16
CATGGGRRETQYF	TGTGCCACCGGTGGTGGACGGAGGGAGACCCAGTACTTC	NA	TRBV27	TRBJ2-5	many	13
CASSRDPGSTEAFF	TGTGCCAGCAGTCGGGACCCCGGTTCCACTGAAGCTTTCTTT	NA	TRBV6-2/TRBV6-3	TRBJ1-1	NA	14
CASRRGPGEKLFF	TGTGCCAGCAGAAGAGGCCCGGGAGAAAAACTGTTTTTT	NA	TRBV2	TRBJ1-4	many	13
CASSPLDQNYGYTF	TGTGCCAGCAGCCCCCTGGACCAGAACTATGGCTACACCTTC	NA	TRBV7-8	TRBJ1-2	many	14
CASSLSPGSGNEQYF	TGTGCCAGCAGCTTGAGCCCAGGGTCGGGGAACGAGCAGTACTTC	NA	TRBV5-6	TRBJ2-7	few	15
CAWSGHKTSGANVLTF	TGTGCCTGGAGTGGCCACAAAACCTCTGGGGCCAACGTCCTGACTTTC	NA	TRBV30	TRBJ2-6	NA	16
CASSSLTASGQTWEQFF	TGTGCCAGCAGCTCCTTGACTGCTAGCGGACAGACCTGGGAGCAGTTCTTC	NA	TRBV5-6	TRBJ2-1	once	17
CASGGGLLQIGDTQYF	TGTGCCAGCGGCGGGGGGCTTCTACAGATCGGAGATACGCAGTATTTT	TRBD2	TRBV9	TRBJ2-3	few	16
CASSLGAGALERDEQFF	TGTGCCAGCAGCTTGGGGGCGGGGGCGCTAGAAAGGGATGAGCAGTTCTTC	NA	TRBV7-3	TRBJ2-1	many	17
CASSSGTTGTQYF	TGTGCCAGCAGTTCAGGGACCACCGGGACCCAGTACTTC	NA	TRBV12-3/TRBV12-4	TRBJ2-5	few	13
CAWEDPGQPTNEQFF	TGTGCCTGGGAAGATCCGGGACAACCTACAAATGAGCAGTTCTTC	NA	TRBV30	TRBJ2-1	many	15
CASSSSAGTGGVLGNQPQHF	TGTGCCAGCAGCTCGAGCGCCGGGACAGGGGGCGTCTTGGGCAATCAGCCCCAGCATTTT	TRBD1	TRBV7-9	TRBJ1-5	NA	20
CASSSLAGEQYF	TGTGCCAGCAGCTCCCTGGCGGGTGAGCAGTACTTC	NA	TRBV11-2	TRBJ2-7	many	12
CACGLNNEQFF	TGTGCCTGCGGACTAAACAATGAGCAGTTCTTC	NA	TRBV19	TRBJ2-1	NA	11
CASTPGHFGYTF	TGTGCCAGTACCCCGGGACACTTTGGCTACACCTTC	NA	TRBV19	TRBJ1-2	many	12